The 25 T cell receptor beta chains below all came from one sample that was sequenced in a study of blood T cell repertoires in COVID-19. Libraries were prepared by immunoSEQ multiplex PCR; TCRdb keeps only in-frame clonotypes and omits some of them. The repertoire holds under 250,000 clones, about 80% seen once, with 3% to 3.5% in the top ten. Sequencing was done on a sample of peripheral blood. These receptors were taken from a woman younger than 45 who had recovered from COVID-19.

The chain employs TRBV15 and TRBJ1-5, with D perhaps matching TRBD1 (6 bases). CDR1 and CDR2 (germline): LNHNV, YYDKDF (reference sequence). The CDR3 runs to 14 residues. Trimming pared 6 bases from V and 7 bases from J, leaving 16 bases between. The CDR3 reads CATRNRENEQPQHF. In DNA, the CDR3 is TGTGCCACCAGGAACAGGGAGAACGAACAGCCCCAGCATTTT.

In its sample, this clone was seen many times. Distinct nucleotide sequences in the sample also encode this CDR3. The J gene is TRBJ2-7, the V gene TRBV9; TRBD2 is a possible D gene (6 bases). The length of the CDR3 is 15 residues. Germline V gene sequence: CDR1 SGDLS, CDR2 YYNGEE. The V and J ends lost 1 base and 0 bases respectively, with 11 bases between them. The CDR3 region has the DNA TGTGCCAGCAGCGTATCCGCGGGGATCTCCTACGAGCAGTACTTC. Encoded protein: CASSVSAGISYEQYF.

This clone was seen only a few times. The chain recombines TRBV19 with TRBJ2-7; 10 bases line up with TRBD2. CDR1 LNHDA and CDR2 SQIVND come from the germline V gene (reference sequence). The CDR3 length is 13 residues. V shed 5 bases and J 6 bases; nucleotides not matched to a gene: 4. CDR3 sequence: CASSFLAGVEQYF. In DNA form, the CDR3 reads TGTGCCAGTAGTTTTCTAGCGGGAGTCGAGCAGTACTTC.

The rearrangement joins TRBV28 to TRBJ2-6, with D possibly being TRBD1 (5 bases). The CDR3 covers 15 residues. Germline V CDR1 and CDR2: MDHEN, SYDVKM. Between the trimmed V and J ends, which lost 5 bases and 0 bases, there was a span of 8 bases. CDR3: CASSMTVSGANVLTF. As DNA, the CDR3 is TGTGCCAGCAGTATGACAGTCTCTGGGGCCAACGTCCTGACTTTC.

V and J are TRBV3-1 (or the pseudogene TRBV3-2) and TRBJ1-2, with D uncertain. CDR1 and CDR2 from the germline V gene are LGHDT and YNNKEL (reference sequence). V lost 3 bases and J lost 4, with 9 bases in between. CDR3 length equals 13 residues. DNA of the CDR3: TGTGCCAGCAGCCAGGCGGGAACCTATGGCTACACCTTC. Encoded protein: CASSQAGTYGYTF.

This clone turned up a few times. The chain is built from TRBV7-9 and TRBJ2-1, with 7 bases that match TRBD1. V lost 1 base and J lost 6; bases outside the gene matches: 0. CDR1 and CDR2 from the germline V gene are SEHNR and FQNEAQ (reference sequence). There are 13 residues in the CDR3. The CDR3 DNA reads as TGTGCCAGCAGCTTAGGGGACAGCAATGAGCAGTTCTTC. Translated: CASSLGDSNEQFF.

J is TRBJ2-3 and V is TRBV13, with TRBD1 identical over 10 bases. The CDR3 runs to 17 residues. The germline V gene has CDR1 PRHDT and CDR2 FYEKMQ (reference sequence). J gave up 1 base and V 5 bases, and 9 bases lay outside the gene matches. The CDR3 bases are TGTGCCAGCAGCGCCCAGCAGGGGACAGGGGGCACAGATACGCAGTATTTT. Protein sequence: CASSAQQGTGGTDTQYF.

CDR3 nucleotides: TGTGCCACCACGGGTGGCTATGGCTACACCTTC. Amino acid sequence: CATTGGYGYTF. The rearrangement links TRBV15 to TRBJ1-2; no firm D call. V lost 7 bases to trimming and J lost 4 bases, with 7 bases between them. Germline CDR1 is LNHNV and CDR2 is YYDKDF (reference sequence). The CDR3 consists of 11 residues.

The chain recombines TRBV15 with TRBJ2-7; TRBD2 matches at 10 bases. Trimming cost V 1 base and J 5 bases; bases outside gene matches: 20. Germline-derived CDR1 and CDR2 are LNHNV and YYDKDF (reference sequence). The CDR3 sequence is 20 residues long. The DNA for the CDR3 is TGTGCCACCAGCAGAGTAGGGGGTGCTAGCGGGAGTGGGGCCGACGACGAGCAGTACTTC. The encoded protein is CATSRVGGASGSGADDEQYF.

V and J are TRBV21-1 and TRBJ1-2; TRBD1 is taken as the D call from the table, unchecked against the DNA. TRBV21-1 is a listed pseudogene. The CDR3 length is 18 residues. CDR3 coding DNA: TGTGCCAGCAGCAACTTAGGGACAGGGGTTGCCCTTCAGTATGGCTACACCTTC. Its translation is CASSNLGTGVALQYGYTF.

The chain has TRBV5-6 and TRBJ1-1; D is unresolved. Germline loops: CDR1 SGHDT, CDR2 YYEEEE. The CDR3 is made up of 13 amino acids. Between the trimmed V and J ends, which lost 0 bases and 8 bases, there was a span of 11 bases. The CDR3 coding sequence is TGTGCCAGCAGCTTGGGTAGTGTCGCGGAAGCTTTCTTT. Translating it yields CASSLGSVAEAFF.

The rearrangement uses TRBV7-3 and TRBJ2-7; 13 nucleotides match TRBD2. Germline V gene lookup returns CDR1 SGHTA and CDR2 FQGTGA. J gave up 6 bases and V 5 bases, and 7 bases lay outside the gene matches. The CDR3 covers 15 residues. The CDR3 is CASSATSGRAGEQYF. The DNA for the CDR3 is TGTGCCAGCAGCGCAACTAGCGGGAGGGCCGGCGAGCAGTACTTC.

This chain uses TRBV9 with TRBJ2-1; D not resolved. V was shortened by 3 bases and J by 8 bases, with 9 bases between the two germline ends. The CDR3 is made up of 12 amino acids. The V gene's germline CDR1 is SGDLS and CDR2 YYNGEE. The chain's CDR3 is CASSGRLDEQFF. Written as DNA, the CDR3 is TGTGCCAGCAGCGGGAGATTGGATGAGCAGTTCTTC.

This chain connects TRBV18 to TRBJ2-2; D might be TRBD2 (6 bases). Trimming pared 3 bases from V and 0 bases from J, leaving 11 bases between. The CDR3 consists of 16 residues. Per the germline V gene, CDR1 is KGHSH and CDR2 is LQKENI. The CDR3 protein is CASSPGLKANTGELFF. The CDR3 nucleotides are TGTGCCAGCTCACCGGGACTCAAGGCGAACACCGGGGAGCTGTTTTTT.

The chain uses TRBV6-5 and TRBJ2-1; the match to TRBD2 covers 9 bases. The CDR3 has 14 residues. The V and J ends lost 5 bases and 8 bases, in that order; junction bases with no gene match: 7. CDR1 and CDR2 from the germline V gene are MNHEY and SVGAGI. The CDR3 sequence: CASSRLAEIDEQFF. For the CDR3, the DNA is TGTGCCAGCAGTCGACTAGCGGAGATCGATGAGCAGTTCTTC.

CDR3 sequence reads: CATGQSNQPQHF. The CDR3, as DNA: TGTGCCACCGGACAGTCGAATCAGCCCCAGCATTTT. The chain joins TRBV7-8 to TRBJ1-5; D may be TRBD1 (6 bases). Trimming removed 10 bases at V and 4 bases at J, with 11 bases between. The CDR3 length is 12 residues. Germline-derived CDR1 and CDR2 are SGHVS and FQNEAQ.

The genes are TRBV9 and TRBJ2-5; the match to TRBD1 covers 8 bases. Unmatched junction bases numbered 9, after V lost 2 bases and J lost 6 bases. CDR1 is SGDLS and CDR2 is YYNGEE in the germline V gene. The CDR3 sequence is 15 residues long. Here the CDR3 DNA reads TGTGCCAGCAGCGTCGCGACAGGGGAGACGAAGACCCAGTACTTC. Amino acid sequence: CASSVATGETKTQYF.

This chain links TRBV5-6 with TRBJ2-1, with D maybe TRBD2 (6 bases). V lost 0 bases and J lost 5, with 12 bases in between. CDR3 length equals 15 residues. Germline V gives CDR1 SGHDT, CDR2 YYEEEE. CDR3 amino acids: CASSLVGTRHNEQFF. CDR3 DNA sequence: TGTGCCAGCAGCTTGGTAGGGACTCGCCACAATGAGCAGTTCTTC.

Only a few counts were recorded for this clone. The chain uses TRBV11-2 and TRBJ2-3, with D tentatively TRBD1 (5 bases). The CDR3 is 14 amino acids. Germline V lookup: CDR1 SGHAT, CDR2 FQNNGV. V gave up 0 bases and J gave up 7 bases, with 11 bases separating them. The CDR3 DNA sequence: TGTGCCAGCAGCTTAGATCAGGGCATCCATACGCAGTATTTT. As protein: CASSLDQGIHTQYF.

This clone was observed a few times. CDR3 sequence reads: CASRAAGEGEKLFF. CDR3 nucleotide sequence: TGTGCCAGCAGGGCGGCAGGGGAGGGTGAAAAACTGTTTTTT. This chain uses TRBV28 with TRBJ1-4; the D gene is possibly TRBD1 (6 bases). The CDR3 runs to 14 residues. Per the germline V gene, CDR1 is MDHEN and CDR2 is SYDVKM. Between the trimmed V and J ends, which lost 6 bases and 7 bases, there was a span of 15 bases.

In its sample, this clone was seen once. V is TRBV4-1 and J is TRBJ1-1; D might be TRBD1 (5 bases). The germline V gene has CDR1 MGHRA and CDR2 YSYEKL. Trimming took 0 bases from V and 4 from J, leaving 12 bases between them. CDR3 length: 15 amino acids. The CDR3 sequence is CASSQDSPGPTEAFF. As DNA, the CDR3 is TGCGCCAGCAGCCAAGATAGCCCAGGGCCCACTGAAGCTTTCTTT.

V and J are TRBV7-2 and TRBJ1-5, with TRBD1 as a possible D gene (6 bases). The CDR3 loop spans 15 amino acids. The germline V gene has CDR1 SGHTA and CDR2 FQGNSA. With 3 bases removed from V and 5 bases from J, the gap between germline ends came to 14 bases. The CDR3 sequence: CASSFSWGGDQPQHF. For the CDR3, the DNA is TGTGCCAGCAGCTTCAGCTGGGGGGGCGATCAGCCCCAGCATTTT.

Worth noting for this clone: Additional DNA sequences in this sample encode the identical CDR3. The rearrangement joins TRBV5-1 to TRBJ2-2, with D possibly matching TRBD1 (5 bases). The V end was cut by 5 bases, the J end by 1 base, with 9 bases between. CDR3 length: 14 residues. CDR1 is SGHRS and CDR2 is YFSETQ in the germline V gene. In DNA, the CDR3 is TGCGCCAGCAGTTCTACAGGGAACACCGGGGAGCTGTTTTTT. Its protein product is CASSSTGNTGELFF.

The V gene is TRBV6-5, the J gene TRBJ2-6; tentatively, D is TRBD1 (5 bases). Germline CDR1 reads MNHEY; CDR2 reads SVGAGI. The CDR3 loop spans 14 amino acids. Trimming pared 4 bases from V and 4 bases from J, leaving 8 bases between. The CDR3 DNA sequence: TGTGCCAGCAGTTCAGGGTCCGGGGCCAACGTCCTGACTTTC. It codes for CASSSGSGANVLTF.

The rearrangement uses TRBV7-9 and TRBJ2-7, with 9 bases identical to TRBD1. CDR3 size: 14 residues. CDR1 is SEHNR and CDR2 is FQNEAQ in the germline V gene (reference sequence). The V segment lost 4 bases and the J segment 3 bases; nucleotides outside the gene matches: 4. CDR3 residues: CASSSPGQGYEQYF. The CDR3 region has the DNA TGTGCCAGCAGCTCTCCGGGACAGGGCTACGAGCAGTACTTC. Full variable domain (missing parts from reference TRBV7-9 and TRBJ2-7): DTGVSQNPRHKITKRGQNVTFRCDPISEHNRLYWYRQTLGQGPEFLTYFQNEAQLEKSRLLSDRFSAERPKGSFSTLEIQRTEQGDSAMYLCASSSPGQGYEQYFGPGTRLTVT.